This T cell receptor (beta chain) is from a study of cytomegalovirus exposure and HLA in healthy donors. Findings and caveats of the study: With later analysis, a missense DCLRE1C variant became linked to TCR beta V- and J-gene trimming. Apparent HLA restriction characterized most CMV-associated TCR beta chains in a later analysis.

Use of 60 Vbeta and 13 Jbeta primers characterized the PCR. Generated by immunoSEQ multiplex PCR, the TCRdb table keeps only in-frame clones and is missing some. The data hold some 160,000 clones, with about three quarters observed a single time. This clone was observed a handful of times. Its antigen remains unidentified. Donors consisted of healthy bone marrow donors. Unrecorded immune exposures were likely, despite nominal health at sampling. This sequence was found in a woman in her thirties or forties in good health and CMV-seronegative. The material sequenced was PBMCs.

The CDR3: CASSVQDGGAFF. CDR3 nucleotides: TGTGCCAGCAGCGTACAGGATGGTGGAGCTTTCTTT. The V gene is TRBV2, the J gene TRBJ1-1, with D perhaps matching TRBD1 (5 bases). Germline V gene data show CDR1 as SNHLY and CDR2 as FYNNEI. V lost 6 bases and J 10 bases, leaving 15 bases between the germline ends. This CDR3 has 12 amino acids.